These T cell receptor beta chains were read from a single sample in a study of identical twins. TCRdb ran MiXCR on the 5' RACE reads and lists one entry per CDR3 protein. Among about 190,000 distinct CDR3 sequences, roughly 15% were seen once, and the ten largest hold over 35%. These data were also reused for a study on T cells expressing NK-cell markers.

The material sequenced was CD8+ T cells sorted from blood. All receptors derive from a woman aged 18-29 years in good health. Each CDR3 is given with its conserved first and last residue. The D gene is left open where the match is weak. Clone size is not always given. Where it is, it says once, few, many or a class for expanded clones.

j_gene,v_gene,abundance,len,d_gene,CDR3nt,CDR3aa
TRBJ2-7,TRBV7-8,-,15,-,TGTGCCAGCACCTTCCTAGGCAAAGTCTCCTACGAGCAGTACTTC,CASTFLGKVSYEQYF
TRBJ1-6,TRBV29-1,-,13,TRBD1,TGCAGCGTAACAGGGGGTGGGAATTCACCCCTCCACTTT,CSVTGGGNSPLHF
TRBJ2-1,TRBV12-3/TRBV12-4,many,13,TRBD2,TGTGCCAGCAGACCCGGGGGGTGGAATGAGCAGTTCTTC,CASRPGGWNEQFF
TRBJ1-1,TRBV7-9,-,14,TRBD1,TGTGCCAGCAGCCCTGGGGACAGCAACACTGAAGCTTTCTTT,CASSPGDSNTEAFF
TRBJ1-1,TRBV7-9,few,15,-,TGTGCCAGCAGCTCAAGGGATACAGGGCACACTGAAGCTTTCTTT,CASSSRDTGHTEAFF
TRBJ2-1,TRBV2,few,14,-,TGTGCCAGCTGGGAGTTAAGCTCCTACAATGAGCAGTTCTTC,CASWELSSYNEQFF
TRBJ2-1,TRBV6-1,-,13,-,TGTGCCAGCAGTCCGTTTACCGGGGATGAGCAGTTCTTC,CASSPFTGDEQFF
TRBJ2-1,TRBV10-2,-,14,TRBD2,TGCGCCAGCAGTGGACTAGCGGGAATTGGTGAGCAGTTCTTC,CASSGLAGIGEQFF
TRBJ2-3,TRBV5-6,-,14,TRBD2,TGTGCCAGCAGCCTGGGGCGGGAGGTTGGTACGCAGTATTTT,CASSLGREVGTQYF
TRBJ2-1,TRBV27,-,15,TRBD2,TGTGCCAGCAGTTTACTAGCGGGAGGAGGAAATGAGCAGTTCTTC,CASSLLAGGGNEQFF
TRBJ2-1,TRBV20-1,-,14,-,TGCAGTGCCAACTCCCCCGGCGAGCACTATGAGCAGTTCTTC,CSANSPGEHYEQFF
TRBJ2-7,TRBV9,few,14,TRBD2,TGTGCCAGCAGCGTAGCGGGAGGGCCCTACGAGCAGTACTTC,CASSVAGGPYEQYF
TRBJ1-1,TRBV7-9,-,16,-,TGTGCCAGCAGCTCCTTCGCGGTACAGCCGGCCACTGAAGCTTTCTTT,CASSSFAVQPATEAFF
TRBJ2-7,TRBV14,many,15,TRBD1,TGTGCCAGCAGCCGTGGGACAGGAGGATCCTACGAGCAGTACTTC,CASSRGTGGSYEQYF
TRBJ2-5,TRBV7-9,many,15,-,TGTGCCAGCAGCTTAAAACAGACACTCATTGAGACCCAGTACTTC,CASSLKQTLIETQYF
TRBJ2-1,TRBV25-1,-,16,TRBD2,TGTGCCAGCAGTGAAGGGGCGGGAGGGACCTACAATGAGCAGTTCTTC,CASSEGAGGTYNEQFF
TRBJ2-3,TRBV29-1,-,13,-,TGCAGCGTTGTTTTCCGGGACACAGATACGCAGTATTTT,CSVVFRDTDTQYF
TRBJ2-1,TRBV25-1,few,15,-,TGTGCCAGCAGTGGAAACCGGGCCTCCCTGGATGAGCAGTTCTTC,CASSGNRASLDEQFF
TRBJ2-4,TRBV7-9,-,14,-,TGTGCCAGCAGCTTAGAGGAGTCTCCGGCCATTCAGTACTTC,CASSLEESPAIQYF
TRBJ1-2,TRBV2,-,12,-,TGTGCCAGCAGTGAAACCAGTTATGGCTACACCTTC,CASSETSYGYTF